This is a list of T cell receptor beta chains from one sample in a study of T cell responses to AZD1222 COVID-19 vaccine. Sequencing was performed with immunoSEQ multiplex PCR; in TCRdb, only in-frame clones are kept and a portion is missing. The sample comprises around 100,000 clones, 90% of which are singletons, and 8.4% rests with the top ten. The starting material was peripheral blood, obtained on day 0 of AZD1222 vaccination. All receptors derive from an adult in good health. Each CDR3 is given without its conserved first and last residue.

TRBV2 | ASSELRREYGYT
TRBV12-3/TRBV12-4 | ASSFMSTGELF
TRBV5-1 | ASSFGTDSNQPQH
TRBV7-9 | ASSTTGGRFEKLF
TRBV11-3 | ASSLVTGGEDTQY
TRBV12-3/TRBV12-4 | ASRRKTGYEQY
TRBV3-1/TRBV3-2 | ASSPPGPYNEQF
TRBV7-9 | ASSSGTGVRNSPLH
TRBV2 | ASSSVGSNEKLF
TRBV6-5 | ASSYTGRYGYT
TRBV7-2 | ASSRSRNEQF
TRBV6-2/TRBV6-3 | ASSLSSYEQY
TRBV18 | ASSPLKESLEQY
TRBV9 | ASSPPDRGTTF
TRBV7-3 | ASSLSGANEQF
TRBV7-2 | ASSLGLGSYEQY
TRBV7-2 | ASRTAPNTEAF
TRBV21-1 | ASGCGDRYGYT
TRBV5-1 | ASSPPGATGDEQY
TRBV28 | ASSLDGGAYEQY
TRBV9 | ASSVGAQGARNTIY
TRBV12-5 | ASGLDGGTQY
TRBV3-1/TRBV3-2 | ASSARANYGYT
TRBV15 | ATSRDLGYTNEKLF
TRBV3-1/TRBV3-2 | ASSQQGKVFYGYT
TRBV18 | ASPQAGRNYGYT
TRBV11-2 | ASSLEMDRGYTIY
TRBV5-1 | ASSLGLAGESSYNEQF
TRBV3-1/TRBV3-2 | ASSQEVGPADSPLH
TRBV2 | ASSLGKGGETQY
TRBV4-3 | ASSQGTSGGYGEQF
TRBV6-5 | ASTRAGSPLH
TRBV4-2 | ASSPRSSTGELF
TRBV7-2 | ASKLSSGATYEQY
TRBV19 | ASSIYRDSYEQY
TRBV25-1 | ASSEFKGQDSPLH
TRBV6-5 | ASTPGNYGYT
TRBV24-1 | ATSGPVQGMGAF
TRBV12-5 | ASGLIRGDTEAF
TRBV5-1 | ASSTGQTTEAF
TRBV6-2/TRBV6-3 | ASSRTVLYEQY
TRBV9 | ASAEFSGGPNTDTQY
TRBV7-2 | ASSLGGLAGGLSDTQY
TRBV6-4 | ASSRTGITSGVGEQY
TRBV5-8 | ASSLGGRSSYEQY
TRBV4-1 | ASRPGENNEKLF
TRBV7-8 | ASSRTGINTGELF
TRBV3-1/TRBV3-2 | ASSRSGNQPQH
TRBV7-2 | ASSKTGLYSGELF
TRBV3-1/TRBV3-2 | ASSPGQGVEKLF
TRBV7-2 | ASSLEGGSYEQY
TRBV27 | ASRNPGLASYNEQF
TRBV7-9 | ASSWEGQGRSPLH
TRBV3-1/TRBV3-2 | ASSQALSTGTAF
TRBV11-2 | ASSFQGGGTEAF
TRBV6-2/TRBV6-3 | ASSYVKGNQPQH
TRBV11-3 | ASSLSGTGVVYEQF
TRBV7-3 | ASSTGTGGLGTQY
TRBV14 | ASSHETGLDYGYT
TRBV7-6 | ASSLSEDQPQH